These 23 T cell receptor beta chains were sequenced from one sample in a study of response to subunit inactivated influenza vaccine. TCRdb analysed the RT-PCR reads with MiXCR anew, one entry per CDR3 protein. Counted here are some 800,000 distinct CDR3 sequences, around 21% occurring once; the ten biggest clones make up roughly a tenth. The source material was PBMCs from blood, sampled roughly 5 days after vaccination. These receptors all come from a man between 50 and 59 years old who received an inactivated influenza vaccine.

There are many counts of this clonotype. The chain recombines TRBV6-1 with TRBJ1-2; D might be TRBD1 (5 bases). Trimming took 7 bases from V and 8 from J, leaving 20 bases between them. The CDR3 consists of 14 residues. Germline CDR1 reads MNHNS; CDR2 reads SASEGT. In DNA, the CDR3 is TGTGCCAGCACGTCCATTCAGGGTCCCTACGGCTACACCTTC. Protein: CASTSIQGPYGYTF.

The chain joins TRBV20-1 to TRBJ1-6; no firm D call. Germline loops: CDR1 DFQATT, CDR2 SNEGSKA (reference sequence). V lost 3 bases, J lost 0 bases, and 9 bases lay in between. This CDR3 region has 15 residues. The CDR3 loop reads CSARGRSSYNSPLHF. Written as DNA, the CDR3 is TGCAGTGCTAGGGGTAGAAGCTCCTATAATTCACCCCTCCACTTT.

The V gene is TRBV5-1, the J gene TRBJ2-3, with TRBD2 matching 14 bases. The CDR3 sequence is 18 residues long. The germline CDR1 and CDR2 sequences are SGHRS and YFSETQ. With 1 base clipped from V and 3 bases from J, the junction kept 7 bases outside the gene matches. CDR3: CASSLMTSGGVETDTQYF. The CDR3 DNA follows: TGCGCCAGCAGCTTGATGACTAGCGGGGGGGTGGAGACAGATACGCAGTATTTT.

V gene TRBV6-2 or TRBV6-3 combines with J gene TRBJ2-5, with 13 bases fitting TRBD2. The length of the CDR3 is 16 residues. V trimming: 5 bases; J trimming: 1 base; junction bases outside the gene matches: 4. Germline loops: CDR1 MNHEY, CDR2 SVGEGT. Written as DNA, the CDR3 is TGTGCCAGCAGTATGACTAGCGGGGGGTCCCAAGAGACCCAGTACTTC. Amino acid sequence: CASSMTSGGSQETQYF.

This clonotype was counted at least ten times. This rearrangement joins TRBV2 to TRBJ2-7; D possibly corresponds to TRBD1 (6 bases). Per germline, CDR1 SNHLY and CDR2 FYNNEI. Trimming took off 2 bases at V and 6 bases at J, with 14 bases between the two ends. This CDR3 comprises 14 residues. The CDR3 is CASSEWGQGSEQYF. Written as DNA, the CDR3 is TGTGCCAGCAGTGAATGGGGTCAGGGGAGCGAGCAGTACTTC.

The chain recombines TRBV20-1 with TRBJ2-1, with 9 bases aligning to TRBD2. Trimming at V came to 0 bases and at J to 7 bases, leaving 4 bases not matched to a gene. From germline, CDR1 is DFQATT and CDR2 SNEGSKA (reference sequence). There are 14 residues in the CDR3. CDR3: CSARDLLAGNEQFF. Here the CDR3 DNA reads TGCAGTGCTAGAGATCTCCTAGCGGGGAATGAGCAGTTCTTC.

J is TRBJ1-5 and V is TRBV7-8; no firm D call. Trimming shortened V by 6 bases and J by 1 base, and 7 bases separated the two germline ends. The CDR3 has 13 residues. Germline CDR1 SGHVS, CDR2 FQNEAQ. The CDR3 region has the DNA TGTGCCAGCAGGAAGGGAAGCAATCAGCCCCAGCATTTT. Protein product: CASRKGSNQPQHF.

There are a few counts of this clonotype. The chain employs TRBV7-2 and TRBJ2-5; D remains unclear. V was shortened by 7 bases and J by 4 bases, with 22 bases between the two germline ends. The CDR3 is made up of 16 amino acids. The V gene's germline CDR1 is SGHTA and CDR2 FQGNSA. In DNA form, the CDR3 reads TGTGCCAGCACCCTAGACCGGGCCAATTCCATAGAGACCCAGTACTTC. This translates into CASTLDRANSIETQYF.

This clonotype has more than one count but fewer than ten. This chain links TRBV10-3 with TRBJ2-2; TRBD1 matches at 11 bases. This CDR3 is 13 amino acids long. Losses at the gene ends were 10 bases for V and 6 bases for J; bases not matched to a gene: 4. Germline assignment: CDR1 ENHRY and CDR2 SYGVKD. The CDR3: CATLGQGAGELFF. The CDR3 region has the DNA TGTGCCACCCTGGGACAGGGGGCCGGGGAGCTGTTTTTT.

The chain uses TRBV12-3 or TRBV12-4 and TRBJ2-5; 8 positions match TRBD1. V trimming: 5 bases; J trimming: 5 bases; junction bases outside the gene matches: 7. The CDR3 is made up of 14 amino acids. The CDR3 reads CASSNPGGRETQYF. The CDR3 DNA reads as TGTGCCAGCAGTAACCCAGGGGGCCGGGAGACCCAGTACTTC.

This clonotype was seen many times. The rearrangement joins TRBV11-2 to TRBJ2-7; the D gene is possibly TRBD1 (6 bases). CDR1 is SGHAT and CDR2 is FQNNGV in the germline V gene. The ends were cut back, 2 bases at V and 6 bases at J, with 11 bases in the middle. This CDR3 comprises 13 residues. CDR3 sequence reads: CASSLQGWGEQYF. The CDR3, as DNA: TGTGCCAGCAGCTTACAGGGGTGGGGCGAGCAGTACTTC.

V is TRBV6-6 and J is TRBJ2-1, with D uncertain. The CDR3 runs 12 residues. Germline CDR1 and CDR2: MNHNY and SVGAGI (reference sequence). Trimming left V 5 bases short and J 8 bases short, with 10 bases between. The CDR3 spells CASSPDVYEQFF. The DNA for the CDR3 is TGTGCCAGCAGTCCCGACGTCTATGAGCAGTTCTTC.

In its sample, this clonotype was seen a few times. V and J are TRBV28 and TRBJ2-2; tentative D call: TRBD2 (6 bases). CDR3 size: 15 residues. With 7 bases removed from V and 5 bases from J, the gap between germline ends came to 17 bases. Germline V lookup: CDR1 MDHEN, CDR2 SYDVKM. CDR3 in DNA: TGTGCCAGCACGTACGGGGGACCGAGTACCGGGGAGCTGTTTTTT. It encodes CASTYGGPSTGELFF.

This CDR3 reads CASSQSGTGFWYEQFF. CDR3 DNA: TGCGCCAGCAGCCAATCAGGGACAGGATTTTGGTATGAGCAGTTCTTC. This chain links TRBV4-1 with TRBJ2-1, with TRBD1 matching 8 bases. J gave up 8 bases and V 2 bases, and 11 bases lay outside the gene matches. Germline V gene sequence: CDR1 MGHRA, CDR2 YSYEKL. The CDR3 has 16 residues.

There are many counts of this clonotype. The CDR3 sequence: CASSFGPYTDTQYF. The CDR3 DNA reads TGTGCCAGCAGTTTTGGTCCGTACACAGATACGCAGTATTTT. The chain has TRBV12-3 or TRBV12-4 and TRBJ2-3; the D is unclear. This CDR3 is built from 14 residues. Trimming shortened V by 3 bases and J by 2 bases, and 9 bases separated the two germline ends.

The genes are TRBV11-2 and TRBJ2-2, with D tentatively TRBD2 (5 bases). The CDR3 length is 16 residues. Germline CDR1 is SGHAT and CDR2 is FQNNGV. Trimming removed 7 bases from V and 4 bases from J, with 19 bases in between. In DNA form, the CDR3 reads TGTGCCAGCACCCCGACGTCGGGGTACGGCACCGGGGAGCTGTTTTTT. This gives the protein CASTPTSGYGTGELFF.

This clonotype has only a few counts. The chain employs TRBV6-1 and TRBJ1-1; 8 bases map to TRBD1. The CDR3 runs 14 residues. The germline gives CDR1 MNHNS, CDR2 SASEGT. The J segment lost 2 bases and the V segment lost 7 bases, leaving 6 bases of the junction unmatched. CDR3 sequence: CASTRTGINTEAFF. DNA of the CDR3: TGTGCCAGCACTAGGACAGGGATTAACACTGAAGCTTTCTTT.

The rearrangement uses TRBV4-3 and TRBJ1-1; tentatively, D is TRBD1 (5 bases). CDR1 is LGHNA, CDR2 YSLEER, per germline. The CDR3 length is 15 residues. V lost 1 base to trimming and J lost 0 bases, with 9 bases between them. DNA for the CDR3: TGCGCCAGCAGCCAAGGCTGGGGACTGAACACTGAAGCTTTCTTT. The encoded protein is CASSQGWGLNTEAFF.

This chain links TRBV4-2 with TRBJ1-2; the D is unclear. This CDR3 region has 15 residues. Trimming left V 0 bases short and J 0 bases short, with 8 bases between. The germline gives CDR1 LGHNA, CDR2 YNFKEQ. The CDR3 loop reads CASSQDLSANYGYTF. The DNA for the CDR3 is TGTGCCAGCAGCCAAGACCTGAGCGCTAACTATGGCTACACCTTC.

Many counts were recorded for this clonotype. The rearrangement uses TRBV12-3 or TRBV12-4 and TRBJ2-7, with 8 bases fitting TRBD2. The CDR3 has 15 residues. The trim removed 4 bases at V and 2 bases at J, leaving 7 bases unmatched. The CDR3 loop reads CASSSGGNNPYEQYF. In nucleotides, the CDR3 is TGTGCCAGCAGTTCGGGAGGGAACAACCCCTACGAGCAGTACTTC.

This clonotype was found once. This chain uses TRBV20-1 with TRBJ2-2, with TRBD2 identical over 13 bases. Germline values: CDR1 DFQATT, CDR2 SNEGSKA (reference sequence). V lost 3 bases and J lost 6; bases outside the gene matches: 7. The CDR3 has 16 amino acids. CDR3 nucleotides: TGCAGTGCTAGTCGTGGACTAGCGGGAGAGGCCGGGGAGCTGTTTTTT. It codes for CSASRGLAGEAGELFF.

The gene calls are TRBV4-1 and TRBJ1-2; TRBD1 is a possible D gene (6 bases). V gave up 0 bases and J gave up 6 bases, with 11 bases separating them. The germline V gene encodes CDR1 MGHRA and CDR2 YSYEKL. This CDR3 spans 14 amino acids. The CDR3 reads CASSQDPAGDGYTF. As DNA, the CDR3 is TGCGCCAGCAGCCAAGACCCGGCAGGGGATGGCTACACCTTC.

The V gene is TRBV12-3 or TRBV12-4, the J gene TRBJ2-7, with TRBD1 as a possible D gene (5 bases). The CDR3 sequence is 15 residues long. Trimming stripped 5 bases from V and 5 bases from J, with 19 bases between. Written as DNA, the CDR3 is TGTGCCAGCAGTCGTCGAAGCAGGGTCATGCACGAGCAGTACTTC. Protein sequence: CASSRRSRVMHEQYF.